These T cell receptor beta chains were read from a single sample in a study of T cell repertoires in cytomegalovirus infection. Their target antigens are unknown. TCRdb redid the calling of the reads with MiXCR, one entry per CDR3 protein. The data hold around 77,000 distinct CDR3 sequences, with 20% observed a single time. Material: CD8+ T cells from cultured PBMCs, obtained from culture after CMV antigen stimulation. The origin of the receptors is a human donor in good health (CMV status not recorded). Some clones in this sample may be carry-over from other donors' samples. The CDR3 runs from the conserved cysteine through the conserved F or W. The D gene is left open where the match is weak. Only part of the rows carry a size: once, few, many, or a class if the clone is expanded.

.	TRBV12-3/TRBV12-4	TRBJ1-5	13	.	CASSFPGNQPQHF	TGTGCCAGCAGTTTCCCAGGGAATCAGCCCCAGCATTTT
.	TRBV27	TRBJ1-1	16	.	CASKVGGAYLNTEAFF	TGTGCCAGCAAGGTCGGGGGCGCATATCTGAACACTGAAGCTTTCTTT
.	TRBV12-3/TRBV12-4	TRBJ2-3	13	.	CASSLYGTDTQYF	TGTGCCAGCAGCCTATACGGCACAGATACGCAGTATTTT
.	TRBV6-2/TRBV6-3	TRBJ1-1	15	TRBD1	CASSSTGTDNAEAFF	TGTGCCAGCAGTTCGACAGGGACGGACAACGCTGAAGCTTTCTTT
.	TRBV11-2	TRBJ1-1	15	.	CASSLVSYMNTEAFF	TGTGCCAGCAGCTTAGTAAGTTACATGAACACTGAAGCTTTCTTT
few	TRBV11-1	TRBJ2-5	16	.	CASSKETGGDQETQYF	TGTGCCAGCAGCAAGGAGACGGGCGGGGACCAAGAGACCCAGTACTTC
.	TRBV14	TRBJ2-1	15	TRBD2	CASSLSGGAGNEQFF	TGTGCCAGCAGCCTTAGCGGGGGGGCTGGCAATGAGCAGTTCTTC
few	TRBV27	TRBJ1-1	14	.	CASSPPAEGTEAFF	TGTGCCAGCAGTCCCCCGGCCGAGGGCACTGAAGCTTTCTTT
.	TRBV6-2/TRBV6-3	TRBJ1-1	16	TRBD1	CASSSAKSRQGGEAFF	TGTGCCAGCAGTTCCGCGAAATCCAGACAGGGTGGTGAAGCTTTCTTT
.	TRBV7-3	TRBJ1-3	13	TRBD1	CASSSGQADTIYF	TGTGCCAGCAGCTCGGGACAGGCCGACACCATATATTTT
few	TRBV6-1	TRBJ2-7	15	.	CASSEFVVGSYEQYF	TGTGCCAGCAGTGAATTCGTGGTCGGATCCTACGAGCAGTACTTC
.	TRBV6-6	TRBJ1-2	17	TRBD1	CASSGRQGATPNYGYTF	TGTGCCAGCAGTGGAAGACAGGGAGCAACTCCAAACTATGGCTACACCTTC
.	TRBV7-8	TRBJ2-5	13	.	CASTPEGQETQYF	TGTGCCAGCACCCCTGAGGGGCAAGAGACCCAGTACTTC
.	TRBV7-6	TRBJ2-1	17	.	CASNQGGGASSYNEQFF	TGTGCCAGCAACCAAGGAGGGGGCGCGTCCTCCTACAATGAGCAGTTCTTC
few	TRBV12-3/TRBV12-4	TRBJ1-2	15	.	CASSFAPTGIYGYTF	TGTGCCAGCAGTTTCGCCCCGACAGGAATCTATGGCTACACCTTC
.	TRBV10-1	TRBJ2-2	14	.	CASSEGTNTGELFF	TGCGCCAGCAGTGAGGGGACTAACACCGGGGAGCTGTTTTTT
few	TRBV28	TRBJ2-7	15	TRBD1	CASSLRGQENYEQYF	TGTGCCAGCAGCCTGCGCGGACAGGAGAACTACGAGCAGTACTTC
.	TRBV6-2/TRBV6-3	TRBJ2-7	12	.	CASFSNYYEQYF	TGTGCCAGCTTCTCTAACTACTACGAGCAGTACTTC
.	TRBV12-3/TRBV12-4	TRBJ2-3	12	TRBD2	CASSGGTDTQYF	TGTGCCAGCAGCGGGGGGACAGATACGCAGTATTTT
.	TRBV6-2/TRBV6-3	TRBJ1-1	15	.	CASSYGRVLTSEAFF	TGTGCCAGCAGTTACGGCAGGGTTCTTACCTCTGAAGCTTTCTTT
.	TRBV7-9	TRBJ2-7	14	.	CASSPSGLAYEQYF	TGTGCCAGCAGCCCGAGCGGGCTCGCCTACGAGCAGTACTTC
.	TRBV4-1	TRBJ2-7	13	.	CASKRAGAYEQYF	TGCGCCAGCAAAAGGGCAGGGGCCTACGAGCAGTACTTC
.	TRBV7-3	TRBJ2-1	16	TRBD2	CASSLTSGGTYNEQFF	TGTGCCAGCAGCTTAACGAGCGGGGGCACCTACAATGAGCAGTTCTTC
many	TRBV6-6	TRBJ1-6	16	.	CASSLTEMPRSSPLHF	TGTGCCAGCAGTTTGACGGAGATGCCTCGGAGTTCACCCCTCCACTTT
.	TRBV6-1	TRBJ1-5	14	TRBD1	CASSNRGYYQPQHF	TGTGCCAGCAGTAACAGGGGGTATTATCAGCCCCAGCATTTT
.	TRBV27	TRBJ1-1	14	.	CASRLSGFGTEAFF	TGTGCCAGCCGTTTATCGGGATTTGGCACTGAAGCTTTCTTT
few	TRBV7-6	TRBJ2-1	16	TRBD2	CASAGLAGAFNNEQFF	TGTGCCAGCGCCGGACTAGCGGGGGCCTTTAACAATGAGCAGTTCTTC
many	TRBV7-2	TRBJ2-2	13	.	CASSLLFTGELFF	TGTGCCAGCAGCTTACTATTCACCGGGGAGCTGTTTTTT
.	TRBV20-1	TRBJ2-7	13	TRBD1	CSARDRGDLEQYF	TGCAGTGCTCGGGACAGGGGAGATCTCGAGCAGTACTTC
.	TRBV7-7	TRBJ2-3	15	TRBD1	CASSFGDRGTDTQYF	TGTGCCAGCAGCTTTGGGGACAGGGGGACAGATACGCAGTATTTT
.	TRBV12-3/TRBV12-4	TRBJ2-1	13	.	CAVEGYTYNEQFF	TGTGCCGTAGAAGGTTACACCTACAATGAGCAGTTCTTC
.	TRBV10-3	TRBJ1-1	15	.	CAISEGGSRNTEAFF	TGTGCCATCAGTGAGGGAGGGTCGAGGAACACTGAAGCTTTCTTT
.	TRBV6-5	TRBJ2-7	15	TRBD2	CASIPKRGLDYEQYF	TGTGCCAGCATCCCCAAGCGGGGACTAGACTACGAGCAGTACTTC
few	TRBV7-2	TRBJ2-7	15	TRBD2	CASSLVAGGPSEQYF	TGTGCCAGCAGCTTAGTAGCGGGGGGGCCGAGCGAGCAGTACTTC
few	TRBV4-3	TRBJ2-7	16	.	CASSQDQGLSSYEQYF	TGCGCCAGCAGCCAAGATCAGGGGTTGAGCTCCTACGAGCAGTACTTC
.	TRBV7-2	TRBJ2-7	13	.	CASSVVELGEQYF	TGTGCCAGCAGCGTAGTCGAATTGGGCGAGCAGTACTTC
few	TRBV6-1	TRBJ1-1	18	.	CASSEPYGPTISNTEAFF	TGTGCCAGCAGTGAACCCTACGGGCCCACTATATCGAACACTGAAGCTTTCTTT
.	TRBV19	TRBJ2-7	13	.	CASSISAGYEQYF	TGTGCCAGTAGTATATCGGCGGGTTACGAGCAGTACTTC
.	TRBV11-2	TRBJ1-2	14	TRBD1	CASSQIQGVDGYTF	TGTGCCAGCAGCCAAATACAGGGGGTGGATGGCTACACCTTC
.	TRBV7-1	TRBJ1-1	13	.	CASSPDPGDEAFF	TGTGCCAGCAGCCCCGACCCGGGAGATGAAGCTTTCTTT
few	TRBV7-6	TRBJ2-7	15	.	CASSLGGTNVYEQYF	TGTGCCAGCAGCTTAGGGGGGACAAATGTCTACGAGCAGTACTTC
.	TRBV12-3/TRBV12-4	TRBJ2-7	14	TRBD1	CASSLRDSHYEQYF	TGTGCCAGCAGTTTAAGGGACAGTCACTACGAGCAGTACTTC
.	TRBV18	TRBJ1-1	15	.	CASSPGWAVVTEAFF	TGTGCCAGCTCACCAGGGTGGGCAGTCGTCACTGAAGCTTTCTTT